This paragraph reports one T cell receptor (beta chain). CDR3 length: 15 amino acids. The germline gives CDR1 LNHNV, CDR2 YYDKDF (reference sequence). V was clipped by 2 bases and J by 5 bases; unmatched bases: 5. The sample originates from a study of blood T cell repertoires in COVID-19. The study assigned cohorts using participant-reported clinical history. This table comes from immunoSEQ multiplex PCR, and its TCRdb copy is limited to in-frame clones, with some not included. The sample lists some 300,000 clones; over 85% were seen once. The source is a woman in her twenties or thirties who had recovered from COVID-19. The rearrangement joins TRBV15 to TRBJ2-7, with 11 positions matching TRBD2. What was sequenced was PBMCs or T cells enriched from blood (not recorded which). As DNA, the CDR3 is TGTGCCACCAGCAGACAACTAGCGGGAGAGGACGAGCAGTACTTC. It yields the protein CATSRQLAGEDEQYF.